This T cell receptor beta chain was observed in a study of blood T cell repertoires in COVID-19. Followed longitudinally, the Seattle patients had been enrolled during active infection. The CDR3 is 14 residues long. Trimming pared 6 bases from V and 2 bases from J, leaving 11 bases between. Per germline, CDR1 SNHLY and CDR2 FYNNEI. Original analysis: Estimated nucleated cell counts came from reference gene primer amplification. This table comes from immunoSEQ multiplex PCR, and its TCRdb copy is limited to in-frame clones, with some not included. D and trimming were read from the DNA, whereas the V and J calls and clone size are those reported in that table. Here the sample spans 70,000 to 100,000 clones, 70% to 90% being singletons.

The sequence came from a man aged 50 to 59 with COVID-19, enrolled during active disease. Sequencing was carried out using peripheral blood. J is TRBJ1-5 and V is TRBV2; D is unresolved. CDR3 sequence (DNA): TGTGCCAGCAGGGAGAACCGGGGCAATCAGCCCCAGCATTTT. This sequence encodes CASRENRGNQPQHF. The complete variable domain, with remaining parts taken from reference TRBV2 and TRBJ1-5, reads EPEVTQTPSHQVTQMGQEVILRCVPISNHLYFYWYRQILGQKVEFLVSFYNNEISEKSEIFDDQFSVERPDGSNFTLKIRSTKLEDSAMYFCASRENRGNQPQHFGDGTRLSIL.